The 25 T cell receptor beta chains given below trace back to one sample, sequenced in a study of T-cell memory formation after mild COVID-19. TCRdb called the 5' RACE reads again in MiXCR, with one record for every CDR3 protein. Altogether about 110,000 distinct CDR3 sequences are present, about 18% being singletons, with the ten largest covering roughly 5.5%. Sequencing was carried out using PBMCs or a T cell subset sorted from them (not recorded which). These receptors were collected from a man younger than 30 who had mild COVID-19 (a few samples of this study predate the infection). Cell type and time point are not known.

This clonotype was detected only a few times. The genes are TRBV27 and TRBJ2-5, with 8 bases matching TRBD2. Germline V gene lookup returns CDR1 MNHEY and CDR2 SMNVEV (reference sequence). This CDR3 is built from 18 residues. J was trimmed by 5 bases and V by 1 base; bases with no gene match: 15. This CDR3 reads CASSLLGPGTSTLETQYF. The DNA of the CDR3 is TGTGCCAGCAGTTTATTAGGGCCGGGGACTAGTACTCTCGAGACCCAGTACTTC.

The chain combines TRBV10-3 with TRBJ2-7; maybe TRBD2 (6 bases). CDR3 length: 15 residues. Germline CDR1 ENHRY, CDR2 SYGVKD. Trimming pared 0 bases from V and 2 bases from J, leaving 11 bases between. Here the CDR3 DNA reads TGTGCCATCAGTGAGTCACCACGGGGGACCTACGAGCAGTACGTC. Translating gives CAISESPRGTYEQYV.

This rearrangement joins TRBV5-6 to TRBJ1-5, with D perhaps matching TRBD1 (6 bases). This CDR3 is 18 amino acids long. Trimming removed 0 bases from V and 0 bases from J, with 16 bases in between. Germline values: CDR1 SGHDT, CDR2 YYEEEE. This CDR3 is CASSLGGRGFRSNQPQHF. The CDR3, as DNA: TGTGCCAGCAGCTTGGGGGGCAGGGGTTTTCGTAGCAATCAGCCCCAGCATTTT.

The chain recombines TRBV20-1 with TRBJ1-1; no clear D gene. Trimming took 3 bases from V and 4 from J, leaving 12 bases between them. CDR1 is DFQATT, CDR2 SNEGSKA, per germline (reference sequence). This CDR3 has 13 amino acids. CDR3 sequence: CSASSRAGTEAFF. The CDR3 DNA reads TGCAGTGCTAGTTCGAGGGCGGGCACTGAAGCTTTCTTT.

Only a few counts were recorded for this clonotype. V is TRBV7-3 and J is TRBJ1-5, with TRBD1 matching over 8 bases. CDR3 size: 13 residues. Germline trimming cut 5 bases from V and 7 bases from J; bases unmatched to any gene: 4. Germline V lookup: CDR1 SGHTA, CDR2 FQGTGA. DNA for the CDR3: TGTGCCAGCAGCCAGGGGGCTTACCAGCCCCAGCATTTT. It codes for CASSQGAYQPQHF.

This clonotype was recorded a few times. The genes are TRBV18 and TRBJ2-6, with 10 bases lining up with TRBD1. CDR1 and CDR2 from the germline V gene are KGHSH and LQKENI. The V gene end was trimmed by 3 bases and the J gene end by 0 bases; junction bases not matched to a gene: 2. This CDR3 has 17 residues. This chain's CDR3 is CASSPGQGISGANVLTF. The CDR3 nucleotides read TGTGCCAGCTCACCGGGACAGGGGATCTCTGGGGCCAACGTCCTGACTTTC. Together with reference TRBV18 and TRBJ2-6, the CDR3 gives the full variable domain: NAGVMQNPRHLVRRRGQEARLRCSPMKGHSHVYWYRQLPEEGLKFMVYLQKENIIDESGMPKERFSAEFPKEGPSILRIQQVVRGDSAAYFCASSPGQGISGANVLTFGAGSRLTVL.

Note on this clonotype: One end of the junction fails to match germline, which may point to a read error. This rearrangement joins TRBV7-7 to TRBJ2-2; D perhaps matches TRBD1 (7 bases). CDR1 is SSHAT and CDR2 is FNYEAQ in the germline V gene (reference sequence). CDR3 size: 15 residues. The CDR3 reads CASSSGGMNTGELFF. CDR3 nucleotides: TGTGCTAGCAGCTCAGGGGGGATGAACACCGGGGAGCTGTTTTTT.

This clonotype was seen ten or more times. J is TRBJ2-5 and V is TRBV12-3 or TRBV12-4; the D gene is possibly TRBD1 (8 bases). With 4 bases removed from V and 5 bases from J, the gap between germline ends came to 14 bases. The CDR3 loop spans 14 amino acids. CDR3 DNA: TGTGCCAGCAGTTCACAGGGGGGGCTGGAGACCCAGTACTTC. Protein product: CASSSQGGLETQYF.

The chain links TRBV5-5 to TRBJ2-5; 9 nucleotides match TRBD1. The junction had 11 bases not matched to a gene; V was cut back by 4 bases and J by 1 base. CDR1 is SGHKS, CDR2 YYEKEE, per germline (reference sequence). The CDR3 loop spans 17 amino acids. The CDR3 region is CASSAGQGSVVQETQYF. CDR3 bases: TGTGCCAGCAGCGCGGGACAGGGTTCGGTTGTCCAAGAGACCCAGTACTTC.

V is TRBV7-2 and J is TRBJ2-5; D might be TRBD1 or TRBD2, each matching 6 bases. The CDR3 has 12 residues. V lost 11 bases to trimming and J lost 5 bases, with 15 bases between them. Germline V gene sequence: CDR1 SGHTA, CDR2 FQGNSA. The chain's CDR3 is CASEGGWETQYF. In DNA, the CDR3 is TGTGCCTCAGAGGGGGGATGGGAGACCCAGTACTTC.

V and J are TRBV6-5 and TRBJ1-1, with 7 nucleotides matching TRBD1. Germline V CDR1 and CDR2: MNHEY, SVGAGI. The CDR3 covers 13 residues. Losses at the gene ends were 7 bases for V and 5 bases for J; bases not matched to a gene: 7. This CDR3 reads CASIQGGGTEAFF. Written as DNA, the CDR3 is TGTGCCAGCATTCAAGGGGGCGGAACTGAAGCTTTCTTT.

A few counts support this clonotype. The rearrangement links TRBV12-3 or TRBV12-4 to TRBJ1-5, with D perhaps matching TRBD1 (6 bases). V lost 5 bases and J 4 bases, leaving 15 bases between the germline ends. The CDR3 runs 15 residues. The chain's CDR3 is CASSKRQGKNQPQHF. CDR3 nucleotide sequence: TGTGCCAGCAGTAAACGGCAGGGGAAGAATCAGCCCCAGCATTTT.

This clonotype was detected only a few times. This chain uses TRBV7-9 with TRBJ2-2; D is possibly TRBD2 (6 bases). The germline CDR1 and CDR2 sequences are SEHNR and FQNEAQ (reference sequence). This CDR3 region has 15 residues. The V and J ends lost 6 bases and 2 bases respectively, with 13 bases between them. This CDR3 reads CASSSRDSNTGELFF. The CDR3 nucleotides are TGTGCCAGCAGTTCCCGGGACTCTAACACCGGGGAGCTGTTTTTT.

The J gene is TRBJ2-4, the V gene TRBV12-3 or TRBV12-4; perhaps TRBD2 as D (5 bases). Trimming took 2 bases from V and 9 from J, leaving 11 bases between them. This CDR3 has 13 residues. The CDR3 coding sequence is TGTGCCAGCAGTTTACTAGCCGGACCCATTCAGTACTTC. Residues: CASSLLAGPIQYF.

The genes are TRBV20-1 and TRBJ2-7; possibly TRBD1 for D (6 bases). The CDR3 runs 14 residues. Germline V CDR1 and CDR2: DFQATT, SNEGSKA (reference sequence). V was clipped by 6 bases and J by 3 bases, with 18 bases between them. This CDR3 reads CSARGQLKDYEQYF. The DNA of the CDR3 is TGCAGTGCCAGGGGTCAACTAAAGGACTACGAGCAGTACTTC.

This chain joins TRBV20-1 and TRBJ1-5; perhaps TRBD1 as D (6 bases). V shed 6 bases and J shed 6 bases, with 12 bases lying between them. In germline, CDR1 is DFQATT, CDR2 SNEGSKA (reference sequence). The CDR3 totals 12 residues. The CDR3 DNA reads as TGCAGTGCCGGAGGGGGTACTCAGCCCCAGCATTTT. Amino acid sequence: CSAGGGTQPQHF.

The chain is built from TRBV12-3 or TRBV12-4 and TRBJ2-1; D is perhaps TRBD1 or TRBD2 (5 bases each). V lost 3 bases and J 6 bases, leaving 9 bases between the germline ends. The CDR3 runs to 13 residues. The CDR3 sequence is CASSFEGSNEQFF. CDR3 coding DNA: TGTGCCAGCAGTTTCGAGGGGAGCAATGAGCAGTTCTTC.

This clonotype showed up just a few times. This chain joins TRBV4-3 and TRBJ2-7, with a possible D match to TRBD2 (7 bases). The germline V gene encodes CDR1 LGHNA and CDR2 YSLEER. The CDR3 extends over 16 amino acids. Trimming removed 4 bases from V and 7 bases from J, with 23 bases in between. The CDR3 bases are TGCGCCAGCAGCCCCTCGGGGGGCCGATACTTGGGTGAGCAGTACTTC. The encoded protein is CASSPSGGRYLGEQYF.

The rearrangement uses TRBV7-2 and TRBJ2-1, with TRBD2 as a possible D gene (6 bases). The V end was cut by 6 bases, the J end by 5 bases, with 14 bases between. Germline V gives CDR1 SGHTA, CDR2 FQGNSA. The CDR3 runs to 14 residues. This chain's CDR3 is CASRLGGLDNEQFF. The CDR3 DNA follows: TGTGCCAGCAGACTCGGGGGATTGGACAATGAGCAGTTCTTC.

The table lists this clonotype with a few counts. The chain links TRBV29-1 to TRBJ2-3; D uncertain. The CDR3 contains 13 residues. Trimming removed 4 bases at V and 2 bases at J, with 10 bases between. CDR1 and CDR2 from the germline V gene are SQVTM and ANQGSEA. CDR3 residues: CSVVQTNTDTQYF. The CDR3 nucleotides are TGCAGCGTTGTACAGACCAACACAGATACGCAGTATTTT.

The genes are TRBV12-3 or TRBV12-4 and TRBJ2-6; TRBD1 might be the D (6 bases). V was cut by 5 bases and J by 5 bases, with 13 bases left in between. The CDR3 is 15 residues long. CDR3 amino acids: CASSVSGVWANVLTF. The CDR3 nucleotides are TGTGCCAGCAGTGTATCAGGGGTGTGGGCCAACGTCCTGACTTTC.

By frequency in the sample, this clonotype is medium-sized. The chain recombines TRBV15 with TRBJ2-3; no clear D gene. The ends were cut back, 0 bases at V and 6 bases at J, with 4 bases in the middle. The germline CDR1 and CDR2 sequences are LNHNV and YYDKDF (reference sequence). CDR3 length: 12 amino acids. CDR3 in DNA: TGTGCCACCAGCAGAGATCAGGATACGCAGTATTTT. Its protein is CATSRDQDTQYF.

This sequence joins TRBV18 and TRBJ1-6; tentative D call: TRBD1 (5 bases). Trimming stripped 2 bases from V and 13 bases from J, with 9 bases between. CDR1 is KGHSH, CDR2 LQKENI, per germline. This CDR3 comprises 12 residues. CDR3 bases: TGTGCCAGCTCACCAGACAGTTCGCCCCTCCACTTT. Translation: CASSPDSSPLHF.

This clonotype was seen a handful of times. The V and J genes are TRBV7-2 and TRBJ2-5; D may match TRBD1 or TRBD2 (6 bases each). The V gene lost 5 bases and the J gene lost 5 bases, with 15 bases spanning the gap. There are 14 residues in the CDR3. CDR1 is SGHTA and CDR2 is FQGNSA in the germline V gene. CDR3 loop: CASSPVEGVETQYF. In DNA form, the CDR3 reads TGTGCCAGCAGCCCTGTGGAGGGGGTGGAGACCCAGTACTTC.

This clonotype has more than one count but fewer than ten. This chain joins TRBV6-2 or TRBV6-3 and TRBJ2-3; D is possibly TRBD1 or TRBD2 (5 bases each). CDR3 size: 16 residues. Trimming took 0 bases from V and 7 from J, leaving 17 bases between them. Germline V CDR1 and CDR2: MNHEY, SVGEGT. The CDR3 DNA sequence: TGTGCCAGCAGTTACTCTAGACAGAGGGTTGAGTATACGCAGTATTTT. Translating gives CASSYSRQRVEYTQYF.